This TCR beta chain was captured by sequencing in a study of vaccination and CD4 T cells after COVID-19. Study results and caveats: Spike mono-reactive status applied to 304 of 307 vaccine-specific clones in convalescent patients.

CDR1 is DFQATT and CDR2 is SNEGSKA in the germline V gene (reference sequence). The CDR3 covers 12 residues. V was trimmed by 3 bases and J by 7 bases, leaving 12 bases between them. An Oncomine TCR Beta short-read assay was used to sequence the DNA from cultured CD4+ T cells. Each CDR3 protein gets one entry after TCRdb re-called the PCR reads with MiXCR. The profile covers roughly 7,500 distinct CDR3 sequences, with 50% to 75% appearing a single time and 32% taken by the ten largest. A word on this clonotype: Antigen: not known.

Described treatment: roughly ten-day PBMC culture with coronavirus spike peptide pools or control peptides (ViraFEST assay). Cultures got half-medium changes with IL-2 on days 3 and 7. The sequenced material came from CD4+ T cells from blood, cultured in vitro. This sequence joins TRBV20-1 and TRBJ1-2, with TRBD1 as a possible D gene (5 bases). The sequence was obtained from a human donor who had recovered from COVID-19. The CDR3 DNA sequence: TGCAGTGCTAGGGCTGAGGGGCCTGGCTACACCTTC. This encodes CSARAEGPGYTF.